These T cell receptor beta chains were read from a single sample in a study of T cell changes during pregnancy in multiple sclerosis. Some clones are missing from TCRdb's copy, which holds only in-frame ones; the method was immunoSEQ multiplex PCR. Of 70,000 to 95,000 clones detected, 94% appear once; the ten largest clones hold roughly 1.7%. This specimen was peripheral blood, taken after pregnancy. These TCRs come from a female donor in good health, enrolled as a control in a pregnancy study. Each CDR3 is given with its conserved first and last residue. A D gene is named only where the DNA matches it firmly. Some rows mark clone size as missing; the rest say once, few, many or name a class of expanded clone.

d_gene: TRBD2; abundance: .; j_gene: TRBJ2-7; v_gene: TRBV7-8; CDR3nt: TGTGCCAGCAGCTTTGTGGGGGGGACCGAGCAGTACTTC; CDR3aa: CASSFVGGTEQYF
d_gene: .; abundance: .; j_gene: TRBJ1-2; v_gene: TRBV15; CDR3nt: TGTGCCACCAGCAGAGATCCAGGGGTTGGCTACACCTTC; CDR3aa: CATSRDPGVGYTF
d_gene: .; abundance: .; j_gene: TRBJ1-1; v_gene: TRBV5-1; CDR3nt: TGCGCCAGCAGCTTTACAGAGACAATGACTGAAGCTTTCTTT; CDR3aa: CASSFTETMTEAFF
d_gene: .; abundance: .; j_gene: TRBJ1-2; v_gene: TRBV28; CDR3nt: TGTGCCAGCCAAGGGGGGGATCGGAACTATGGCTACACCTTC; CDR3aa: CASQGGDRNYGYTF
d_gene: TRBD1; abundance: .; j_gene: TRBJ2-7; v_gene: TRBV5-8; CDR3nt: TGTGCCAGCAGCACTGGGGACAGACCTAGAGGTCGCGAGCAGTACTTC; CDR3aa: CASSTGDRPRGREQYF
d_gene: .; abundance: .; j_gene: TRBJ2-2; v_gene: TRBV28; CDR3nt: TGTGCCAGCAGTTTAGTGGGCGGAGGTTACACCGGGGAGCTGTTTTTT; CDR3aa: CASSLVGGGYTGELFF
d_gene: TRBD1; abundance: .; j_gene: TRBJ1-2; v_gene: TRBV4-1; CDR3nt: TGCGCCAGCAGCCGAAATCCGGGACAGGCTAACTATGGCTACACCTTC; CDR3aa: CASSRNPGQANYGYTF
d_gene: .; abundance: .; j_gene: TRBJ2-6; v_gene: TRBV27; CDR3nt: TGTGCCAGCAGTCCGTCTTTCTACGGGGCCAACGTCCTGACTTTC; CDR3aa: CASSPSFYGANVLTF
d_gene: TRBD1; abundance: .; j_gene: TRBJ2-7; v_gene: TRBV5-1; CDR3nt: TGCGCCAGCAGCTTGGCGGGGACAGTTAGCGAGCAGTACTTC; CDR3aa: CASSLAGTVSEQYF
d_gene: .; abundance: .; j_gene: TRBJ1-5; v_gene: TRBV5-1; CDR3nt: TGCGCCAGCAGCAACACGGGGGGTCAGCCCCAGCATTTT; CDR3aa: CASSNTGGQPQHF
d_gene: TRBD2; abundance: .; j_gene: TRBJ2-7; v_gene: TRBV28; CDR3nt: TGTGCCAGCAGTTACCCCGGGAGGTACGAGCAGTACTTC; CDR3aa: CASSYPGRYEQYF
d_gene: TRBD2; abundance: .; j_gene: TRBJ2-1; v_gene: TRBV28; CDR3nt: TGTGCCAGCAGTTTACTGGGACGCAAACTAGCGGGAGGGAACGATGAGCAGTTCTTC; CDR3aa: CASSLLGRKLAGGNDEQFF
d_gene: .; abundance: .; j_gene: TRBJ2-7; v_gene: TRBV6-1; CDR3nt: TGTGCCAGCAGTGCCTCGGGACTGATTTACGAGCAGTACTTC; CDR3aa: CASSASGLIYEQYF
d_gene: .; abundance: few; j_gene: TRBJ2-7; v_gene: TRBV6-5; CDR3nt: TGTGCCAGCACCACACCGGGATCCTACGAGCAGTACTTC; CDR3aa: CASTTPGSYEQYF
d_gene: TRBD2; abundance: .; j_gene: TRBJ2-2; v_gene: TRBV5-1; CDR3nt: TGCGCCAGCAGCTTGTTAGTGTTTCCTAGCGGGAACACCGGGGAGCTGTTTTTT; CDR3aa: CASSLLVFPSGNTGELFF
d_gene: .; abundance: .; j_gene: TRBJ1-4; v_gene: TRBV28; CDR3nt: TGTGCCAGCAGTTTTAAATTTGTCGGGGGGACGTTCGGGAAAAAACTGTTTTTT; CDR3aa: CASSFKFVGGTFGKKLFF
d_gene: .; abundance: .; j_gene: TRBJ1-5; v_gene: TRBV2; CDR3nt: TGTGCCAGCAGTGAAGGAGGATATAGCAATCAGCCCCAGCATTTT; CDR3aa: CASSEGGYSNQPQHF
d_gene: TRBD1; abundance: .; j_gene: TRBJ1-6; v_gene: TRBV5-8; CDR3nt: TGTGCCAGCAGCCTGGGACAGGGCGGTAATTCACCCCTCCACTTT; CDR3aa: CASSLGQGGNSPLHF
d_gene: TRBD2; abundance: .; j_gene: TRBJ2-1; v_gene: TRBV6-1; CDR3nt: TGTGCCAGCAGTGCATATCTACCGGGACTAGCGGGAGGGGATGAGCAGTTCTTC; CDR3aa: CASSAYLPGLAGGDEQFF
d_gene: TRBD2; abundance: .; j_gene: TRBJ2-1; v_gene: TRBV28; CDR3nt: TGTGCCAGCAGACCCCGGGACTACTGGGACAATGAGCAGTTCTTC; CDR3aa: CASRPRDYWDNEQFF
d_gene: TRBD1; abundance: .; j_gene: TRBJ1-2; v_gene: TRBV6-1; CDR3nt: TGTGCCAGCAATTTAGGGACAGTCTATGGCTACACCTTC; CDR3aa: CASNLGTVYGYTF
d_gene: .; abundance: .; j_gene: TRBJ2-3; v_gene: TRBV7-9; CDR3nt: TGTGCCAGCCCCGGGACTGGCGATACGCAGTATTTT; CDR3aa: CASPGTGDTQYF
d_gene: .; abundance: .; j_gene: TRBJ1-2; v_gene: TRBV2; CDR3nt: TGTGCCAGCAGTGAGGAGTCGGGTGTCGCTTCCTATGGCTACACCTTC; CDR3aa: CASSEESGVASYGYTF
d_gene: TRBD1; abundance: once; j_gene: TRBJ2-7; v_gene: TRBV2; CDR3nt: TGTGCCAGCAGGCGACAGGGGGCCGAGCAGTACTTC; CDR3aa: CASRRQGAEQYF
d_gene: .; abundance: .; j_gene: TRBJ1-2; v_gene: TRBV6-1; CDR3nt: TGTGCCAGCAGTGAAGCTCCCGAGAACTATGGCTACACCTTC; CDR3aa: CASSEAPENYGYTF
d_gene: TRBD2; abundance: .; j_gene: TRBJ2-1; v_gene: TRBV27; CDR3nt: TGTGCCAGCAGTTGGGGGACTAGCGGAGGCTACAATGAGCAGTTCTTC; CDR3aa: CASSWGTSGGYNEQFF
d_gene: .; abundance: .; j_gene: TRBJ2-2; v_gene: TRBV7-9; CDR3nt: TGTGCCAGCAGCTTATTCCGGGAGTTTTACACCGGGGAGCTGTTTTTT; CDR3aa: CASSLFREFYTGELFF
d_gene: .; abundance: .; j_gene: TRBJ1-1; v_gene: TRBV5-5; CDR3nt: TGTGCCAGCAGTTCGGACAGTTTGGTAAACACTGAAGCTTTCTTT; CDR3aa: CASSSDSLVNTEAFF
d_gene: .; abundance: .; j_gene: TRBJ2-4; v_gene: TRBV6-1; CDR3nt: TGTGCCAGCACTCAGATGACAGGAACAGGGATTCAGTACTTC; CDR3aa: CASTQMTGTGIQYF
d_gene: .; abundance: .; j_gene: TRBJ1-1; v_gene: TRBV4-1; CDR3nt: TGCGCCAGCAGCCAAGCTAGTCAGGGGCTCACTGAAGCTTTCTTT; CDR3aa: CASSQASQGLTEAFF
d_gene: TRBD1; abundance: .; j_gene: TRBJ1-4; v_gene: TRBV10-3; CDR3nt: TGTGCCATCAGCCCGGGACAGAGTAATGAAAAACTGTTTTTT; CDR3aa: CAISPGQSNEKLFF
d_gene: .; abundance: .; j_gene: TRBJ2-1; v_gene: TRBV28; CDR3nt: TGTGCTATCACCCAGGGGGGTTCTATCGATGAGCAGTTCTTC; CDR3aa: CAITQGGSIDEQFF
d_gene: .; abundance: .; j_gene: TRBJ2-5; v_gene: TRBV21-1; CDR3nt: TGTGCCAGCAGCAAAGATCAAAGCGGGAGTTCAGAGACCCAGTACTTC; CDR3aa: CASSKDQSGSSETQYF
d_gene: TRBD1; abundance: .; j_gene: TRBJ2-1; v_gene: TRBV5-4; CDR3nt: TGTGCCAGCAGCTTGTCACAGGGGGCGCGGAGCAATGAGCAGTTCTTC; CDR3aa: CASSLSQGARSNEQFF
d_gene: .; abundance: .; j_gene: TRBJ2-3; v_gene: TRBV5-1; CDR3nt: TGCGCCAGCAGCTTTTCAGGGGATACTAGCACAGATACGCAGTATTTT; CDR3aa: CASSFSGDTSTDTQYF
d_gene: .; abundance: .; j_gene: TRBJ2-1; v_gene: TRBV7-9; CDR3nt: TGTGCCAGCAGCTTAGGTCTGAGGAGCTCCTACAATGAGCAGTTCTTC; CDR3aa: CASSLGLRSSYNEQFF
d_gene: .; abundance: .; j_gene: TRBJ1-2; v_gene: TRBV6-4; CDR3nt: TGTGCCAGCAGTGACAAACAGGGATGGGTCTATGGCTACACCTTC; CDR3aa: CASSDKQGWVYGYTF
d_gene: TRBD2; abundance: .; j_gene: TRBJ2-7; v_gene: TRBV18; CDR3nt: TGTGCCAGCTCACCTAGTTCTAGCGGGAACCTCTACGAGCAGTACTTC; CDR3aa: CASSPSSSGNLYEQYF
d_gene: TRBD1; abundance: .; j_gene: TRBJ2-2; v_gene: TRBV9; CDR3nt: TGTGCCAGCAGCGTAGGGACAGGGATTCCCACCGGGGAGCTGTTTTTT; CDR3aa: CASSVGTGIPTGELFF
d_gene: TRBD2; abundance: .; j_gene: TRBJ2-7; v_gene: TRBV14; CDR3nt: TGTGCCGGGCGAGGCGGGAGGGCCCTCAACGAGCAGTACTTC; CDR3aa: CAGRGGRALNEQYF
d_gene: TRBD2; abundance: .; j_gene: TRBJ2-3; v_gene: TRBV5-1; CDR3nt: TGCGCCAGCAGCTTGTTGGGGACTAGCACCGATACGCAGTATTTT; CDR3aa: CASSLLGTSTDTQYF
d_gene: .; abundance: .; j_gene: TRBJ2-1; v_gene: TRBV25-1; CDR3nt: TGTGCCAGCAGTCTACCGGGGGTAGCGCATGAGCAGTTCTTC; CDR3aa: CASSLPGVAHEQFF
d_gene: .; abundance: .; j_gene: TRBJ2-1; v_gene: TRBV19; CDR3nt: TGTGCCAGTAGTATTGGAGTTTACAATGAGCAGTTCTTC; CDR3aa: CASSIGVYNEQFF
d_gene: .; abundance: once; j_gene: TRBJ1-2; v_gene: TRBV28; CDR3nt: TGTGCCAGCAAGTTAGTGACAAACTATGGCTACACCTTC; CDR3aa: CASKLVTNYGYTF
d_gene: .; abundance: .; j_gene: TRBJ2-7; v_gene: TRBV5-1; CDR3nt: TGCGCCAGCAGCTTGGACAGATCCTACGAGCAGTACTTC; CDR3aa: CASSLDRSYEQYF
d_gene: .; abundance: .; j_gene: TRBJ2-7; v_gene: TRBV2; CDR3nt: TGTGCCAGCAACTATGGCCAGACTGACTACGAGCAGTACTTC; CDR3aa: CASNYGQTDYEQYF
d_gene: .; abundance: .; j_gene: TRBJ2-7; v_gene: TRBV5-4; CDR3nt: TGTGCCAGCAGTTCCGACCCCGTGTACTCAGGCGAGCAGTACTTC; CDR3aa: CASSSDPVYSGEQYF
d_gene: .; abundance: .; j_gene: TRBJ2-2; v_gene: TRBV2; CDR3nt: TGTGCCAGCAGAGTCACAGGACGTGGCACCGGGGAGCTGTTTTTT; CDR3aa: CASRVTGRGTGELFF
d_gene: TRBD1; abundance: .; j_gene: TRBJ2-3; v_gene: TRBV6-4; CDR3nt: TGTGCCAGCAGTGAACGGCAGGGGGACACAGATACGCAGTATTTT; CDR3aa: CASSERQGDTDTQYF
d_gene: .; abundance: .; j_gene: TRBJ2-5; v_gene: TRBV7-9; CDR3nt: TGTGCCAGCAGCATCCGACCCGGGGAGACCCAGTACTTC; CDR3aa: CASSIRPGETQYF
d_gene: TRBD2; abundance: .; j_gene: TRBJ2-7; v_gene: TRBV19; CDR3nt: TGTGCCAGTAGTACTGGACTAGCGGGAGTACCGGACGAGCAGTACTTC; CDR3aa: CASSTGLAGVPDEQYF
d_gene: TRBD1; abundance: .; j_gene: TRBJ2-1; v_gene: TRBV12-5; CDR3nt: TGTGCTAGTGGTTTGGAGAACTCCGGGACAGCCTACAATGAGCAGTTCTTC; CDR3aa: CASGLENSGTAYNEQFF